The 19 T cell receptor beta chains below were found in one sample sequenced in a study of OX40 agonist ivuxolimab in advanced cancers. Clones were read by immunoSEQ multiplex PCR, and TCRdb kept only the in-frame ones, dropping some. The sample shows 65,000 to 90,000 clones, 80% to 95% of them seen only once. Sequenced material: CD4+ or CD8+ T cells sorted from blood, taken in a trial of the OX40 agonist ivuxolimab. The receptors derive from an adult with an advanced solid tumor such as melanoma, head and neck, liver or kidney cancer.

The J gene is TRBJ2-3, the V gene TRBV2; maybe TRBD2 (6 bases). The CDR3 extends over 17 amino acids. CDR1 and CDR2 from the germline V gene are SNHLY and FYNNEI. V lost 3 bases and J lost 3, with 19 bases in between. CDR3 DNA: TGTGCCAGCAGTGATGCTTTGGGCGGGGCGATAACAGATACGCAGTATTTT. Its translation: CASSDALGGAITDTQYF. The complete variable domain, with remaining parts taken from reference TRBV2 and TRBJ2-3, reads EPEVTQTPSHQVTQMGQEVILRCVPISNHLYFYWYRQILGQKVEFLVSFYNNEISEKSEIFDDQFSVERPDGSNFTLKIRSTKLEDSAMYFCASSDALGGAITDTQYFGPGTRLTVL.

This clone came up once. This chain connects TRBV4-3 to TRBJ2-7, with a tentative D call TRBD1 (5 bases). Germline-derived CDR1 and CDR2 are LGHNA and YSLEER. This CDR3 is built from 16 residues. V dropped 0 bases and J dropped 6 bases, with 18 bases sitting between them. CDR3 DNA: TGCGCCAGCAGCCAAGACGTTTTAGGGGTTGTTGGCGAGCAGTACTTC. The encoded protein is CASSQDVLGVVGEQYF.

The chain combines TRBV30 with TRBJ1-2; possibly TRBD1 for D (5 bases). V was trimmed by 1 base and J by 8 bases, leaving 20 bases between them. CDR1 and CDR2 (germline): GTSNPN, SVGIG (reference sequence). The length of the CDR3 is 15 residues. The CDR3 loop reads CAWSDRPQGNKGYTF. As DNA, the CDR3 is TGTGCCTGGAGTGACCGACCTCAGGGTAATAAGGGCTACACCTTC.

This chain links TRBV6-5 with TRBJ2-1; D gene uncertain. The CDR3 has 13 residues. V shed 0 bases and J shed 8 bases, with 8 bases lying between them. Germline-derived CDR1 and CDR2 are MNHEY and SVGAGI. As DNA, the CDR3 is TGTGCCAGCAGTTACTCGAGTGGGGATGAGCAGTTCTTC. Translation gives CASSYSSGDEQFF.

Only one count was recorded for this clone. V gene TRBV9 combines with J gene TRBJ2-7, with D perhaps TRBD1 (7 bases). The CDR3 runs 15 residues. Trimming removed 0 bases at V and 3 bases at J, with 13 bases between. Per germline, CDR1 SGDLS and CDR2 YYNGEE. DNA of the CDR3: TGTGCCAGCAGCGTAGAGGGCAGGGGGGTCTACGAGCAGTACTTC. Its protein product is CASSVEGRGVYEQYF.

The chain carries TRBV27 and TRBJ1-5; D perhaps matches TRBD1 (5 bases). There are 13 residues in the CDR3. Germline CDR1 is MNHEY and CDR2 is SMNVEV (reference sequence). The V and J ends lost 3 bases and 7 bases respectively, with 10 bases between them. The DNA for the CDR3 is TGTGCCAGCAGTTTCGGTCAGGGCCAGCCCCAGCATTTT. Its translation is CASSFGQGQPQHF.

The chain has TRBV14 and TRBJ2-3; D is perhaps TRBD2 (5 bases). The V gene's germline CDR1 is SGHDN and CDR2 FVKESK. Trimming removed 0 bases from V and 4 bases from J, with 11 bases in between. The CDR3 is 15 residues long. CDR3 loop: CASSQDEGWADTQYF. CDR3 nucleotides: TGTGCCAGCAGCCAAGATGAGGGTTGGGCAGATACGCAGTATTTT.

This clone was seen just once. The J gene is TRBJ1-1, the V gene TRBV7-8; maybe TRBD1 (5 bases). The germline V gene encodes CDR1 SGHVS and CDR2 FQNEAQ. There are 15 residues in the CDR3. The V and J ends lost 4 bases and 1 base respectively, with 13 bases between them. Here the CDR3 DNA reads TGTGCCAGCAGCTGGGGGTGGCAGCAGAACACTGAAGCTTTCTTT. This gives the protein CASSWGWQQNTEAFF.

A word on this clone: The same CDR3 arises from other DNA sequences in this sample as well. The rearrangement joins TRBV10-3 to TRBJ2-7; no clear D. The CDR3 is made up of 13 amino acids. The V gene lost 2 bases and the J gene lost 2 bases, with 7 bases spanning the gap. CDR1 is ENHRY and CDR2 is SYGVKD in the germline V gene. CDR3 loop: CAISEGSAYEQYF. The CDR3 DNA follows: TGTGCCATCAGTGAGGGGTCAGCCTACGAGCAGTACTTC.

Details on this clone: Other DNA sequences in the sample encode the same CDR3. The chain couples TRBV7-8 to TRBJ2-7; perhaps TRBD1 as D (6 bases). The V end was cut by 5 bases, the J end by 2 bases, with 10 bases between. The germline CDR1 and CDR2 sequences are SGHVS and FQNEAQ. The CDR3 extends over 13 amino acids. Here the CDR3 DNA reads TGTGCCAGCAGCCTTGGGGGCACCTACGAGCAGTACTTC. Translating it yields CASSLGGTYEQYF.

This clone was observed a single time. The chain is built from TRBV4-1 and TRBJ2-1, with 7 bases matching TRBD2. The CDR3 sequence is 17 residues long. Germline V gene lookup returns CDR1 MGHRA and CDR2 YSYEKL. Trimming cost V 0 bases and J 5 bases; bases outside gene matches: 10. The CDR3 region is CASSQDGPGRGNNEQFF. CDR3 DNA: TGCGCCAGCAGCCAAGATGGACCAGGGAGGGGTAACAATGAGCAGTTCTTC.

This sequence joins TRBV5-4 and TRBJ1-1; D is undetermined. V was shortened by 0 bases and J by 1 base, with 10 bases between the two germline ends. There are 15 residues in the CDR3. Germline V CDR1 and CDR2: SGHNT, YYREEE (reference sequence). The CDR3 is CASSLGGAKNTEAFF. Written as DNA, the CDR3 is TGTGCCAGCAGCTTGGGTGGAGCGAAGAACACTGAAGCTTTCTTT.

CDR3 bases: TGTGCCAGCAGTTACAGGGGGGGCAATCAGCCCCAGCATTTT. This sequence encodes CASSYRGGNQPQHF. V usage is TRBV6-5 and J usage is TRBJ1-5, with D possibly TRBD1 on 6 matching bases. Looked up from germline, CDR1 is MNHEY and CDR2 is SVGAGI. V was clipped by 2 bases and J by 2 bases, with 7 bases between them. The CDR3 is 14 amino acids.

This chain joins TRBV4-1 and TRBJ1-4; D gene unclear. Trimming stripped 1 base from V and 4 bases from J, with 7 bases between. Germline V lookup: CDR1 MGHRA, CDR2 YSYEKL. This CDR3 spans 14 amino acids. CDR3 sequence: CASSQARVNEKLFF. The DNA for the CDR3 is TGCGCCAGCAGCCAAGCTAGGGTTAATGAAAAACTGTTTTTT.

The gene calls are TRBV5-6 and TRBJ2-1, with TRBD2 matching 13 bases. Germline V CDR1 and CDR2: SGHDT, YYEEEE. This CDR3 is 18 amino acids long. The J segment lost 7 bases and the V segment lost 5 bases, leaving 15 bases of the junction unmatched. CDR3: CASSFDNLGLAGRNEQFF. The CDR3 nucleotides are TGTGCCAGCAGTTTCGATAACCTGGGACTAGCGGGAAGAAATGAGCAGTTCTTC.

This chain uses TRBV7-9 with TRBJ2-7, with 8 bases identical to TRBD1. Trimming removed 4 bases from V and 1 base from J; junction bases left unmatched: 3. The germline CDR1 and CDR2 sequences are SEHNR and FQNEAQ (reference sequence). The CDR3 is made up of 14 amino acids. The chain's CDR3 is CASSSGGRSYEQYF. CDR3 coding DNA: TGTGCCAGCAGCTCAGGGGGCAGATCCTACGAGCAGTACTTC.

This chain connects TRBV11-2 to TRBJ1-3, with D uncertain. V lost 1 base and J 0 bases, leaving 7 bases between the germline ends. Germline assignment: CDR1 SGHAT and CDR2 FQNNGV. The CDR3 length is 15 residues. CDR3 in DNA: TGTGCCAGCAGCTTAGGGAGGACCTCTGGAAACACCATATATTTT. Translation: CASSLGRTSGNTIYF.

This sequence joins TRBV10-3 and TRBJ2-5; the match to TRBD2 covers 9 bases. The CDR3 runs 15 residues. The germline V gene has CDR1 ENHRY and CDR2 SYGVKD. The V and J ends lost 3 bases and 4 bases, in that order; junction bases with no gene match: 6. The CDR3 DNA follows: TGTGCCATCAGTGATCTGGCGGGGGGGCTAGAGACCCAGTACTTC. Its protein product is CAISDLAGGLETQYF.

This sequence joins TRBV30 and TRBJ1-1, with TRBD1 matching over 7 bases. This CDR3 has 17 amino acids. Looked up from germline, CDR1 is GTSNPN and CDR2 is SVGIG (reference sequence). The CDR3: CALEVGGQLAEGTEAFF. The CDR3 nucleotides read TGTGCTCTAGAGGTGGGGGGACAGCTCGCCGAGGGGACTGAAGCTTTCTTT. Supplemented by reference TRBV30 and TRBJ1-1, the full variable domain reads SQTIHQWPATLVQPVGSPLSLECTVEGTSNPNLYWYRQAAGRGLQLLFYSVGIGQISSEVPQNLSASRPQDRQFILSSKKLLLSDSGFYLCALEVGGQLAEGTEAFFGQGTRLTVV.